This entry lists 17 T cell receptor beta chains sequenced from one sample in a study of T cells in Graves' hyperthyroidism and ophthalmopathy. Researchers amplified the TCR beta CDR3 regions from RNA transcripts. The TCR CDR3 first-round RT-PCR relied on the HTBI primer set. From the multiplex PCR reads, TCRdb called clonotypes with MiXCR, one entry per CDR3 protein. The sample includes fewer than 350,000 distinct CDR3 sequences, roughly 20% of them seen just once. The sample comprised blood. The origin of the receptors is a man aged 50 to 60 with Graves' ophthalmopathy.

In regard to this clonotype: This could be a read error, since a much larger clone is one nucleotide away. The chain combines TRBV5-1 with TRBJ2-7, with 15 positions matching TRBD2. The germline V gene encodes CDR1 SGHRS and CDR2 YFSETQ. This CDR3 has 18 amino acids. This CDR3 reads CTSSPGLAGGPREYEQYF. CDR3 DNA: TGCACCAGCAGCCCTGGACTAGCGGGAGGGCCCCGGGAGTACGAGCAGTACTTC.

V and J are TRBV25-1 and TRBJ2-7, with a possible D match to TRBD2 (5 bases). Germline values: CDR1 MGHDK, CDR2 SYGVNS. This CDR3 comprises 16 residues. The V end lost 8 bases, the J end lost 3 bases, and 23 bases lay between the germline ends. The CDR3 DNA is TGTGCCAGCCCTTCAGCGGTAGGGAACCCTGTCTACGAGCAGTACTTC. It specifies CASPSAVGNPVYEQYF.

This clonotype was seen ten or more times. The chain links TRBV20-1 to TRBJ2-7; 7 bases match TRBD1. This CDR3 has 14 residues. The germline gives CDR1 DFQATT, CDR2 SNEGSKA (reference sequence). The V segment lost 6 bases and the J segment 9 bases; nucleotides outside the gene matches: 17. As DNA, the CDR3 is TGCAGTGCCCAGGGGGTGGGGAACCCCTATGGGCAGTACTTC. The encoded protein is CSAQGVGNPYGQYF.

CDR3 nucleotides: TGTGCCTCTGGCCCCCTCTCGGCCGGAGCTTTCTTT. Its protein product is CASGPLSAGAFF. The chain has TRBV25-1 and TRBJ1-1; D unclear. V was trimmed by 11 bases and J by 10 bases, leaving 20 bases between them. The length of the CDR3 is 12 residues. CDR1 and CDR2 (germline): MGHDK, SYGVNS.

In its sample, this clonotype was seen a few times. The rearrangement uses TRBV6-1 and TRBJ1-1, with TRBD1 matching over 7 bases. CDR3 length: 13 residues. CDR1 is MNHNS and CDR2 is SASEGT in the germline V gene. With 5 bases clipped from V and 5 bases from J, the junction kept 5 bases outside the gene matches. The CDR3 DNA reads TGTGCCAGCAGTCACAGGGGTGGGACTGAAGCTTTCTTT. Its protein product is CASSHRGGTEAFF.

As regards this clonotype: Given a much more abundant clone one base away, this may be a read error. The rearrangement uses TRBV9 and TRBJ2-7; TRBD2 might be the D (6 bases). This CDR3 has 13 residues. The germline gives CDR1 SGDLS, CDR2 YYNGEE. Trimming left V 4 bases short and J 3 bases short, with 11 bases between. The CDR3 protein is CASSIEEGYEQYF. The CDR3 bases are TGTGCCAGCAGCATAGAGGAGGGCTACGAGCAGTACTTC.

This chain links TRBV12-3 or TRBV12-4 with TRBJ2-2, with 8 bases aligning to TRBD1. The CDR3 runs to 18 residues. V trimming: 1 base; J trimming: 4 bases; junction bases outside the gene matches: 11. This chain's CDR3 is CASSLENMGTGFTGELFF. The CDR3 DNA sequence: TGTGCCAGCAGTTTAGAAAATATGGGGACAGGCTTCACCGGGGAGCTGTTTTTT.

This clonotype was seen many times. The genes are TRBV29-1 and TRBJ2-5, with 12 positions matching TRBD2. V shed 6 bases, J shed 2 bases, and the junction held 10 bases outside the gene matches. CDR3 length: 16 residues. The V gene's germline CDR1 is SQVTM and CDR2 ANQGSEA. Here the CDR3 DNA reads TGCAGCGTAATAAGGCTAGCGGGAGGGCGTCAAGAGACCCAGTACTTC. It codes for CSVIRLAGGRQETQYF.

The sample holds many counts of this clonotype. V and J are TRBV3-1 and TRBJ1-2, with D hard to call. The CDR3 sequence is 15 residues long. V dropped 2 bases and J dropped 2 bases, with 12 bases sitting between them. The germline V gene encodes CDR1 LGHDT and CDR2 YNNKEL (reference sequence). CDR3 sequence (DNA): TGTGCCAGCAGCCAAAGCGGAGGACGAAACTATGGCTACACCTTC. It codes for CASSQSGGRNYGYTF.

As for this clonotype: A read error may be the cause here, since a much bigger clone is one base away. V usage is TRBV5-1 and J usage is TRBJ2-1; 9 bases are shared with TRBD2. Germline loops: CDR1 SGHRS, CDR2 YFSETQ. This CDR3 region has 15 residues. The CDR3 nucleotides are TGCGACAGCAGCCCGGGGGTAGCGGGAGTCGGTGAGCAGTTCTTC. It is translated as CDSSPGVAGVGEQFF.

This clonotype has at least ten counts. V gene TRBV7-9 combines with J gene TRBJ2-4; D is perhaps TRBD1 or TRBD2 (5 bases each). The CDR3 is made up of 17 amino acids. V shed 8 bases and J shed 2 bases, with 22 bases lying between them. Germline V CDR1 and CDR2: SEHNR, FQNEAQ (reference sequence). CDR3 region: CASVFQGPSLSKNIQYF. The CDR3 DNA is TGTGCCAGCGTCTTCCAGGGACCGTCGCTATCCAAAAACATTCAGTACTTC.

This clonotype was counted ten times or more. The chain is built from TRBV5-1 and TRBJ2-3, with 7 bases that match TRBD2. CDR1 and CDR2 (germline): SGHRS, YFSETQ. With V trimmed by 0 bases and J by 3 bases, 4 bases remained unmatched. The length of the CDR3 is 15 residues. The CDR3 loop reads CASSLAMGGTDTQYF. Written as DNA, the CDR3 is TGCGCCAGCAGCTTGGCAATGGGGGGGACAGATACGCAGTATTTT.

Comment on this clonotype: A read error may explain this, as a much larger clone is one base away. The chain uses TRBV12-3 or TRBV12-4 and TRBJ2-2; 11 bases agree with TRBD2. The CDR3 runs 17 residues. CDR3 bases: TGTGCCAGGAGTTTTAGCGGGAGGGAGAGGAACACCGGGGAGCTGTTTTTT. The encoded protein is CARSFSGRERNTGELFF.

CDR3 DNA: TGCGCCAGCAGCCAAGTGGGAGAGGGGGAAACCGGGGAGCTGTTTTTT. It specifies CASSQVGEGETGELFF. The chain has TRBV4-1 and TRBJ2-2, with D perhaps matching TRBD1 (6 bases). V was clipped by 1 base and J by 5 bases, with 14 bases between them. Germline CDR1 is MGHRA and CDR2 is YSYEKL. The CDR3 length is 16 residues.

This clonotype was seen a handful of times. V and J are TRBV19 and TRBJ1-5; D is unresolved. Trimming cost V 8 bases and J 11 bases, with 10 bases left between them. CDR3 length: 10 amino acids. Germline V gene sequence: CDR1 LNHDA, CDR2 SQIVND (reference sequence). The CDR3 spells CASGGVAQHF. CDR3 in DNA: TGTGCCAGTGGCGGCGTGGCCCAGCATTTT.

The CDR3 here is CSASRERSVHEQYF. For the CDR3, the DNA is TGCAGTGCTAGTCGGGAGCGGTCGGTCCACGAGCAGTACTTC. The chain links TRBV20-1 to TRBJ2-7, with a weak D call TRBD2 (6 bases). Germline values: CDR1 DFQATT, CDR2 SNEGSKA (reference sequence). CDR3 length: 14 residues. V dropped 3 bases and J dropped 5 bases, with 17 bases sitting between them.

This clonotype was counted between two and nine times. The CDR3 nucleotides read TGTGCCAGCAGTTTAGTGGGACAGGGGTATTCACCCCTCCACTTT. Translating it yields CASSLVGQGYSPLHF. This chain links TRBV27 with TRBJ1-6; TRBD1 aligns across 10 bases. The CDR3 runs to 15 residues. The J segment lost 8 bases and the V segment lost 2 bases, leaving 3 bases of the junction unmatched. Germline V gene lookup returns CDR1 MNHEY and CDR2 SMNVEV (reference sequence).